This TCR beta chain derives from a study of shared clonotypes between healthy human individuals. Study results and caveats: For naive CD4 cells, roughly 5% of clonotypes were shared across a few donors. Sample collection involved blood only; tissue repertoires are likely different. Among non-shared clonotypes, generation probabilities were lower than among those shared by all four donors. There were few donors, and this limited the genetic and exposure-history diversity represented.

Libraries were prepared by immunoSEQ multiplex PCR; TCRdb keeps only in-frame clonotypes and omits some of them. The profile shows roughly 1,500,000 clones, just under 99% of them singletons. Notes on this clone: Antigen: not known.

V shed 4 bases and J shed 4 bases, with 20 bases lying between them. The CDR3 contains 16 residues. CDR1 and CDR2 from the germline V gene are SGHRS and YFSETQ. The receptor was derived from a young man in good health. What was sequenced was naive CD4+ T cells sorted from blood. As to subset: CD45RA+ positively selected. V gene TRBV5-1 combines with J gene TRBJ1-1; D possibly corresponds to TRBD1 (5 bases). DNA of the CDR3: TGCGCCAGCAGCCGGCGCCCCTTGGGGGACGGCACTGAAGCTTTCTTT. Amino acid sequence: CASSRRPLGDGTEAFF.